This TCR beta chain is from a study of blood T cell repertoires in COVID-19. The CDR3 length is 16 residues. Trimming removed 1 base from V and 8 bases from J; junction bases left unmatched: 10. Germline V lookup: CDR1 KGHSH, CDR2 LQKENI. Produced via immunoSEQ multiplex PCR; TCRdb's table is partial and in-frame only. The sample includes roughly 260,000 clones, approximately 86% of them seen just once. This clonotype was obtained from a woman aged 18-35 years who had recovered from COVID-19. The V call is TRBV18, the J call TRBJ1-2; 10 bases align to TRBD1. The specimen was PBMCs or T cells enriched from blood (not recorded which). The CDR3 DNA is TGTGCCAGCTCACCACGGGACAGGGGAACTCTGGGGGGCTACACCTTC. This encodes CASSPRDRGTLGGYTF.